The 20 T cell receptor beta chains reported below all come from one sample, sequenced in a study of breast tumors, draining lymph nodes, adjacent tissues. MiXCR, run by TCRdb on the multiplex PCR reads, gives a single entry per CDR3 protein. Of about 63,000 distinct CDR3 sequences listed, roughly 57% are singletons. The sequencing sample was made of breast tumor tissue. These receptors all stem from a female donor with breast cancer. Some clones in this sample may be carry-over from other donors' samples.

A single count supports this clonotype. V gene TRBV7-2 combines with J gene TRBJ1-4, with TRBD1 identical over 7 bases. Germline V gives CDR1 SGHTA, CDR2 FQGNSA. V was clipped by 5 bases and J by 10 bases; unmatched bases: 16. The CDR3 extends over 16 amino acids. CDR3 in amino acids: CASSEDSGGGGGKLFF. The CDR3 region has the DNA TGTGCCAGCAGCGAGGACTCAGGGGGGGGCGGGGGAAAACTGTTTTTT.

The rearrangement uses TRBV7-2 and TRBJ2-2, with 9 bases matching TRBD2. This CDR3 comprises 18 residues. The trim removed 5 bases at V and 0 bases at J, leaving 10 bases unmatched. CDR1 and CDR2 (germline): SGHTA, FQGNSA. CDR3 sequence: CASSGGGLAGTNTGELFF. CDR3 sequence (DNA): TGTGCCAGCAGCGGGGGGGGGCTAGCGGGAACGAACACCGGGGAGCTGTTTTTT.

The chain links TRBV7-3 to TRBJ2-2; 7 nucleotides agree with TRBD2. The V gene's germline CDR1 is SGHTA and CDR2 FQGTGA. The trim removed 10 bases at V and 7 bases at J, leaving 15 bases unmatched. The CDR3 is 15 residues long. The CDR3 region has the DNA TGTGCCACCCCGACCGACAGCGGGATGGGCGGGGAGCTGTTTTTT. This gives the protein CATPTDSGMGGELFF.

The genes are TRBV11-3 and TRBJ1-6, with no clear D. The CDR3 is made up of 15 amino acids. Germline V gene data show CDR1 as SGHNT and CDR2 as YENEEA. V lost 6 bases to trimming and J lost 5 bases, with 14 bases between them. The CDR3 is CASRQDGDHNSPLHF. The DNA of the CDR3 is TGTGCCAGCAGACAAGACGGTGACCATAATTCACCCCTCCACTTT.

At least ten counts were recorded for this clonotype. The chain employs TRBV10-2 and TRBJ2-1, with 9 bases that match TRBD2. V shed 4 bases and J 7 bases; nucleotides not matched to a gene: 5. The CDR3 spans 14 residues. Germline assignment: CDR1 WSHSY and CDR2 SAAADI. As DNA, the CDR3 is TGCGCCAGCAGTGGTAGCGGGAGCGGGAATGAGCAGTTCTTC. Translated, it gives CASSGSGSGNEQFF.

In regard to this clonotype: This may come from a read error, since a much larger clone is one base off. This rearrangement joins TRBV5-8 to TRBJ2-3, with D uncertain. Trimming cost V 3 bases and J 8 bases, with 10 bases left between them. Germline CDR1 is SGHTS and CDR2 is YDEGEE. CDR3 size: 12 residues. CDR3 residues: CASSYDIATQYF. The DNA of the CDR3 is TGTGCCAGCAGCTATGACATTGCTACGCAGTATTTT.

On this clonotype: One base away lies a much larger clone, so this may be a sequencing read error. The CDR3 sequence: CASRHGTSSTGELFF. The CDR3 DNA reads TGCGCCAGCAGACACGGGACTTCGAGCACCGGGGAGCTGTTTTTT. The chain combines TRBV5-1 with TRBJ2-2; possibly TRBD2 for D (6 bases). The CDR3 covers 15 residues. V was pared by 5 bases and J by 4 bases, with 15 bases between. Germline loops: CDR1 SGHRS, CDR2 YFSETQ.

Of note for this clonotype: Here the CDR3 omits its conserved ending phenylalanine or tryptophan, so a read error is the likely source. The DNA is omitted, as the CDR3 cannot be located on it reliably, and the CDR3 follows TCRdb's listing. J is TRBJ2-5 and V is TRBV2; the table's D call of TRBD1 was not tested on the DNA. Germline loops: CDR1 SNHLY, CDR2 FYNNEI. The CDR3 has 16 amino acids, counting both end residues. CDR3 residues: CASSAPGTGGSRDPVL.

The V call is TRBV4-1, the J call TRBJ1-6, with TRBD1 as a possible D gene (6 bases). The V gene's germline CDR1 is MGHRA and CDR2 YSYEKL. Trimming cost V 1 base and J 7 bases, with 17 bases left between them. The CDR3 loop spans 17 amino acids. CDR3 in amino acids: CASSQAWGGGANSPLHF. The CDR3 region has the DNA TGCGCCAGCAGCCAAGCTTGGGGAGGGGGTGCAAATTCACCCCTCCACTTT.

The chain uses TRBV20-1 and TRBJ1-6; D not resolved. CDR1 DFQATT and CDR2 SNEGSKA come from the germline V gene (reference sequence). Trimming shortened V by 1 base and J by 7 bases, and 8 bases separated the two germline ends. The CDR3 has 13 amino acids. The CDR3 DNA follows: TGCAGTGCTAGAGTACGGTTAAATTCACCCCTCCACTTT. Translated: CSARVRLNSPLHF.

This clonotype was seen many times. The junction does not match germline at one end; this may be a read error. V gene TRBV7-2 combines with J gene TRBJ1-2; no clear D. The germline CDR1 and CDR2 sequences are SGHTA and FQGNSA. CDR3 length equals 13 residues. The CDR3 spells CASSPTTNYSYTF. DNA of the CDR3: TGTGCCAGCAGCCCGACTACTAACTATAGCTACACCTTC.

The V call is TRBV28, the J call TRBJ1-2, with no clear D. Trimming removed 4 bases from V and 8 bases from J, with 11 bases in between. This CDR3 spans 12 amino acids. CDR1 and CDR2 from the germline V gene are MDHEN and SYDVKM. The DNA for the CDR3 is TGTGCCAGCAGTTCGGGGTGGAGGGGCTACACCTTC. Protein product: CASSSGWRGYTF.

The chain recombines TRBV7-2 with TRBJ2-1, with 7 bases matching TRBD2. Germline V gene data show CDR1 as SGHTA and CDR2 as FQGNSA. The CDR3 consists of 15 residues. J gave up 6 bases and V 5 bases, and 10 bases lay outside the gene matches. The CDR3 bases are TGTGCCAGCAGCCCTGGGGGGGGGAGGATCAATGAGCAGTTCTTC. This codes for CASSPGGGRINEQFF.

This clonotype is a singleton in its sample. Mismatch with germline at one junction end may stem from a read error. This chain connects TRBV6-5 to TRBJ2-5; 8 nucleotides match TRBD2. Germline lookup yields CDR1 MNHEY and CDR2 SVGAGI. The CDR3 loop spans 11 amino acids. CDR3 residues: CASSEAGAQYF. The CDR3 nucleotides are TGCGCCAGCAGTGAAGCGGGGGCCCAGTACTTC.

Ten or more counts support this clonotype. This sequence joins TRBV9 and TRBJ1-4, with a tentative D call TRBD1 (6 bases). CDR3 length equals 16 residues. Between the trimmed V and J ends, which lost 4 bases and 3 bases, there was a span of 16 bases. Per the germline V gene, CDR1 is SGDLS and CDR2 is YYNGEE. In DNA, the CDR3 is TGTGCCAGCAGCCCACATTGGGGGCAGGCTAATGAAAAACTGTTTTTT. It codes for CASSPHWGQANEKLFF.

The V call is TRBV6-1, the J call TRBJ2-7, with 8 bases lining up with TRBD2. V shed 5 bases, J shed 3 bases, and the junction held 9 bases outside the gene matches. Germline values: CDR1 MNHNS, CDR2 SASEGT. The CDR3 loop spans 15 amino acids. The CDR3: CASSPIAGRGYEQYF. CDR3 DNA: TGTGCCAGCAGTCCAATAGCGGGAAGAGGCTACGAGCAGTACTTC.

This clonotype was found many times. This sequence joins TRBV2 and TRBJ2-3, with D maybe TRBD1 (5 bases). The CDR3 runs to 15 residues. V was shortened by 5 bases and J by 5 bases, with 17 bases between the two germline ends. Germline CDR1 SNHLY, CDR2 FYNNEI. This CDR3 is CASSPGPTGRDTQYF. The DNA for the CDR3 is TGTGCCAGCAGTCCGGGCCCAACAGGAAGAGATACGCAGTATTTT.

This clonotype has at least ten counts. The CDR3 DNA follows: TGTGCCAGCAGCGTAGCCCCAACTAGCGTGGGCAATGAGCAGTTCTTC. It yields the protein CASSVAPTSVGNEQFF. The V and J genes are TRBV9 and TRBJ2-1, with 7 positions matching TRBD2. Germline CDR1 is SGDLS and CDR2 is YYNGEE. The CDR3 is 16 amino acids. With V trimmed by 0 bases and J by 6 bases, 9 bases remained unmatched.

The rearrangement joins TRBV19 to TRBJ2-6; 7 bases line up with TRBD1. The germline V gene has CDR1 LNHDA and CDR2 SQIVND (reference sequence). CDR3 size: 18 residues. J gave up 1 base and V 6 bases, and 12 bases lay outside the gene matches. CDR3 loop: CASSQGQIIRSGANVLTF. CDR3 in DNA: TGTGCCAGTAGCCAGGGACAGATTATTCGTTCTGGGGCCAACGTCCTGACTTTC.

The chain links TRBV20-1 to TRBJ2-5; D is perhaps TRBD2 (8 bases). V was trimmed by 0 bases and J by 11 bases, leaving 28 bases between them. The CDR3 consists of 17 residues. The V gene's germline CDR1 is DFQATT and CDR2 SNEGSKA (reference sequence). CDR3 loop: CSARDATSGAGTDTQYF. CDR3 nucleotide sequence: TGCAGTGCTAGAGATGCTACTAGCGGAGCAGGGACAGATACGCAGTACTTC.